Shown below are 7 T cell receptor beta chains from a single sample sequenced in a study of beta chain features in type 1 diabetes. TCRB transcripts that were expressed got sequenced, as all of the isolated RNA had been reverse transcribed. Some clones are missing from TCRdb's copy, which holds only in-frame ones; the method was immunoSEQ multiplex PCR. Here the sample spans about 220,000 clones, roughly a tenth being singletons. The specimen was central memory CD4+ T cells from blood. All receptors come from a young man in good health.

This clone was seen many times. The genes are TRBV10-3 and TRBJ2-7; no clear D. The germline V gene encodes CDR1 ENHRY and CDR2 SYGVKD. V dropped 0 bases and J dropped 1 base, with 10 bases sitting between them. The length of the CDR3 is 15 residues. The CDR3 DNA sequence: TGTGCCATCAGTGAGTCGGCTACGAGGTCCTACGAGCAGTACTTC. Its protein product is CAISESATRSYEQYF.

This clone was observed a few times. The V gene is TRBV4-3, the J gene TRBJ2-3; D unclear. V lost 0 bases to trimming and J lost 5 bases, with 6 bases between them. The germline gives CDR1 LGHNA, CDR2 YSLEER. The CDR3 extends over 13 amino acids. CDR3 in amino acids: CASSQEDVDTQYF. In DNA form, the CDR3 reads TGCGCCAGCAGCCAAGAGGACGTAGATACGCAGTATTTT.

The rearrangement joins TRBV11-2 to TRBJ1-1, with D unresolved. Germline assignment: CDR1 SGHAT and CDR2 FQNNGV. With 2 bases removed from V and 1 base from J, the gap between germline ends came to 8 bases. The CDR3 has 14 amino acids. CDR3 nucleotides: TGTGCCAGCAGCTTACGGTCAGGGAACACTGAAGCTTTCTTT. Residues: CASSLRSGNTEAFF.

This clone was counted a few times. The CDR3 loop is CASSPRAGGFRADTQYF. The CDR3 DNA is TGTGCCAGCAGCCCTCGGGCAGGAGGGTTTAGAGCAGATACGCAGTATTTT. The chain has TRBV11-2 and TRBJ2-3; possible D gene TRBD2, 6 bases. V lost 5 bases and J lost 4, with 22 bases in between. The CDR3 contains 17 residues. CDR1 is SGHAT, CDR2 FQNNGV, per germline.

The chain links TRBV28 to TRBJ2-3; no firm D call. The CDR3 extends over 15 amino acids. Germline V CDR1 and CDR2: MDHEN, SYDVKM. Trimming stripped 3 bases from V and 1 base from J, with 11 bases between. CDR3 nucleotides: TGTGCCAGCAGTTTGAAGGGATGGGGCACAGATACGCAGTATTTT. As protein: CASSLKGWGTDTQYF.

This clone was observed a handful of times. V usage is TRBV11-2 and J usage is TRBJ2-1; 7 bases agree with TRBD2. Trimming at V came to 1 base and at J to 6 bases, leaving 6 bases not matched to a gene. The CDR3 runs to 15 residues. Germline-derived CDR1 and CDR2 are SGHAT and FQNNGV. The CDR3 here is CASSLVLAAGNEQFF. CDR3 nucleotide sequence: TGTGCCAGCAGCTTAGTTCTAGCGGCCGGCAATGAGCAGTTCTTC.

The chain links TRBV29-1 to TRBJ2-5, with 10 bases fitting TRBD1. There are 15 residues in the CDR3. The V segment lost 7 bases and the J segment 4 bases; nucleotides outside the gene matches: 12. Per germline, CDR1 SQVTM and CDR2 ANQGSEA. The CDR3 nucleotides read TGCAGCGCAGACGACAGGGGGCGAGGGAGAGAGACCCAGTACTTC. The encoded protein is CSADDRGRGRETQYF.